What follows are 15 T cell receptor beta chains derived from one specimen sequenced in a study of blood T cell repertoires in COVID-19. Libraries were prepared by immunoSEQ multiplex PCR; TCRdb keeps only in-frame clonotypes and omits some of them. Here the sample spans more than 110,000 clones, approximately 80% being singletons. The sample comprised peripheral blood. The receptor source for this set is a woman older than 75 in a cohort sampled during active or convalescent COVID-19.

The rearrangement links TRBV4-1 to TRBJ2-3, with 9 nucleotides matching TRBD2. Per germline, CDR1 MGHRA and CDR2 YSYEKL. Germline trimming cut 4 bases from V and 6 bases from J; bases unmatched to any gene: 8. The CDR3 extends over 15 amino acids. The CDR3 DNA is TGCGCCAGCAGCCCCCGGACTAGCGAGGAGGATACGCAGTATTTT. This encodes CASSPRTSEEDTQYF.

The chain is built from TRBV4-3 and TRBJ1-1; 7 bases map to TRBD1. CDR1 is LGHNA and CDR2 is YSLEER in the germline V gene. V was clipped by 3 bases and J by 1 base; unmatched bases: 2. This CDR3 region has 14 residues. The DNA of the CDR3 is TGCGCCAGCAGCCACGAGGGGGCGAACACTGAAGCTTTCTTT. It specifies CASSHEGANTEAFF.

V gene TRBV20-1 combines with J gene TRBJ1-4; the match to TRBD1 covers 8 bases. Germline V lookup: CDR1 DFQATT, CDR2 SNEGSKA (reference sequence). Trimming cost V 5 bases and J 12 bases; bases outside gene matches: 5. The CDR3 runs to 11 residues. CDR3 sequence: CSAGLQGELFF. Here the CDR3 DNA reads TGCAGTGCTGGACTACAGGGGGAACTGTTTTTT.

V gene TRBV6-6 combines with J gene TRBJ2-3, with 10 bases aligning to TRBD2. This CDR3 is 20 amino acids long. Germline lookup yields CDR1 MNHNY and CDR2 SVGAGI (reference sequence). Trimming took 6 bases from V and 3 from J; bases not matched to a gene: 21. CDR3 DNA: TGTGCCAGCAGCGTCGGCGGACTAGCGGCCACTCTACCCTCAACAGATACGCAGTATTTT. Translated: CASSVGGLAATLPSTDTQYF.

This rearrangement joins TRBV7-2 to TRBJ2-3; weak D call: TRBD1 (6 bases). There are 15 residues in the CDR3. The V gene's germline CDR1 is SGHTA and CDR2 FQGNSA. V was trimmed by 5 bases and J by 3 bases, leaving 15 bases between them. The CDR3, as DNA: TGTGCCAGCAGCCCTACAGGGATTGTAACAGATACGCAGTATTTT. Translated, it gives CASSPTGIVTDTQYF.

The V call is TRBV7-2, the J call TRBJ1-5; tentatively, D is TRBD1 (5 bases). From germline, CDR1 is SGHTA and CDR2 FQGNSA. CDR3 length: 15 residues. With 7 bases removed from V and 2 bases from J, the gap between germline ends came to 15 bases. The CDR3 sequence: CASKSGLQGNQPQHF. CDR3 DNA sequence: TGTGCCAGCAAATCGGGACTCCAGGGCAATCAGCCCCAGCATTTT.

Notes on this clone: The same CDR3 arises from other DNA sequences in this sample as well. The V gene is TRBV7-3, the J gene TRBJ1-1; D unclear. The CDR3 is 13 residues long. Germline CDR1 is SGHTA and CDR2 is FQGTGA. V lost 0 bases to trimming and J lost 1 base, with 3 bases between them. CDR3 bases: TGTGCCAGCAGCTTAACGGCGAACACTGAAGCTTTCTTT. Encoded protein: CASSLTANTEAFF.

Many counts were recorded for this clone. The CDR3: CASSGAGGPRTDTQYF. CDR3 DNA sequence: TGTGCCAGCAGCGGAGCGGGGGGTCCTAGGACAGATACGCAGTATTTT. The gene calls are TRBV6-2 or TRBV6-3 and TRBJ2-3; 9 nucleotides agree with TRBD2. The V and J ends lost 6 bases and 3 bases, in that order; junction bases with no gene match: 10. The CDR3 is made up of 16 amino acids. CDR1 and CDR2 from the germline V gene are MNHEY and SVGEGT.

V gene TRBV24-1 combines with J gene TRBJ1-1; D gene ambiguous. The CDR3 is made up of 12 amino acids. Germline CDR1 reads KGHDR; CDR2 reads SFDVKD. V lost 4 bases and J lost 6, with 8 bases in between. Here the CDR3 reads CATSDGVSEAFF. The DNA for the CDR3 is TGTGCCACCAGTGACGGGGTTTCTGAAGCTTTCTTT.

This clone has a single count. The V gene is TRBV9, the J gene TRBJ2-7; the D gene is possibly TRBD1 (5 bases). V was clipped by 5 bases and J by 4 bases, with 16 bases between them. The CDR3 has 14 amino acids. Per germline, CDR1 SGDLS and CDR2 YYNGEE. The CDR3 region has the DNA TGTGCCAGCAGTCCTCGGTACAGGTCTTACGAGCAGTACTTC. This encodes CASSPRYRSYEQYF.

V and J are TRBV9 and TRBJ2-1, with 7 nucleotides matching TRBD2. CDR3 length: 13 amino acids. V trimming: 3 bases; J trimming: 7 bases; junction bases outside the gene matches: 4. Germline V lookup: CDR1 SGDLS, CDR2 YYNGEE. The CDR3 nucleotides read TGTGCCAGCAGCGGGAGACTAGCTAATGAGCAGTTCTTC. Amino acids: CASSGRLANEQFF.

The chain is built from TRBV9 and TRBJ1-6; D remains unclear. This CDR3 has 15 amino acids. The germline CDR1 and CDR2 sequences are SGDLS and YYNGEE. The V gene lost 1 base and the J gene lost 3 bases, with 8 bases spanning the gap. CDR3 loop: CASSVSVGYNSPLHF. Written as DNA, the CDR3 is TGTGCCAGCAGCGTAAGCGTGGGCTATAATTCACCCCTCCACTTT.

This sequence joins TRBV5-1 and TRBJ1-4; 9 bases are shared with TRBD1. Germline loops: CDR1 SGHRS, CDR2 YFSETQ. The CDR3 runs 14 residues. The ends lost 4 bases at V and 4 bases at J; junction bases unmatched: 2. CDR3 DNA: TGCGCCAGCAGCATGGGACAGGGTAATGAAAAACTGTTTTTT. Protein sequence: CASSMGQGNEKLFF.

This clone came up a few times. The gene calls are TRBV2 and TRBJ2-1, with 11 bases fitting TRBD2. The V segment lost 6 bases and the J segment 4 bases; nucleotides outside the gene matches: 17. CDR1 and CDR2 from the germline V gene are SNHLY and FYNNEI. The CDR3 spans 19 residues. Here the CDR3 reads CASRPLAGATSTIYNEQFF. DNA for the CDR3: TGTGCCAGCAGGCCACTAGCGGGGGCTACTTCAACCATTTACAATGAGCAGTTCTTC.

The genes are TRBV18 and TRBJ1-2; 7 positions match TRBD1. V lost 5 bases and J lost 2; bases outside the gene matches: 8. Germline assignment: CDR1 KGHSH and CDR2 LQKENI. CDR3 length: 15 amino acids. CDR3 protein: CASSINLGGNYGYTF. CDR3 DNA: TGTGCCAGCTCAATTAACCTAGGGGGCAACTATGGCTACACCTTC.